The clone carrying this T cell receptor beta chain was recorded at least ten times. Germline CDR1 and CDR2: SGHNT and YYREEE (reference sequence). Trimming removed 0 bases from V and 1 base from J, with 21 bases in between. The CDR3 runs to 19 residues. Each CDR3 protein gets one entry after TCRdb re-called the PCR reads with MiXCR. Of 350,000 or so distinct CDR3 sequences detected, around a fifth appear once; the ten largest clones hold 0.75% to 0.85%. This entry belongs to a study of molecular identifiers for immune sequencing clone quantification. The sequence was obtained from a human donor in good health. Some libraries in this study had Jurkat cell RNA spiked in. This sequence joins TRBV5-4 and TRBJ2-3; D is tentatively TRBD1 or TRBD2 (6 bases each). Sample: naive CD8+ T cells from blood, with Jurkat cell RNA spiked in. Subset denoted: FACS-sorted CD8+CD4-CCR7+CD45RA+ naive T cells. DNA for the CDR3: TGTGCCAGCAGCTTGGGGACAGCGGTGGGCTCTAGCGGCACAGATACGCAGTATTTT. Translation gives CASSLGTAVGSSGTDTQYF.